These 12 T cell receptor beta chains were all obtained from the same sample, sequenced in a study of T cells in women clearing cervical HPV infection. Using immunoSEQ multiplex PCR, the repertoire was profiled, and TCRdb retains in-frame clones only, with some absent. This listing includes roughly 12,000 clones. Sequenced sample: blood buffy coat. The receptors here all came from a woman aged 18 to 75 with a cervical HPV16 infection that either progressed to CIN3+ or cleared (not recorded which).

On this clone: The read ends 3 residues shy of where the CDR3 ends; the end is completed using the germline J gene. J is TRBJ1-1 and V is TRBV18; D remains unclear. Germline loops: CDR1 KGHSH, CDR2 LQKENI. V dropped 3 bases and J dropped 0 bases, with 14 bases sitting between them. This CDR3 has 16 amino acids. The CDR3 is CASSPPGSGLNTEAFF. The sequenced part of the CDR3 DNA is TGTGCCAGCTCACCCCCGGGGTCCGGTTTGAACACTGAA.

Comments on this clone: The CDR3 is cut off 3 residues early in the read; its end comes from the germline J gene. The chain joins TRBV12-5 to TRBJ2-7; a possible D gene is TRBD2 (6 bases). Trimming pared 5 bases from V and 4 bases from J, leaving 12 bases between. Looked up from germline, CDR1 is LGHNT and CDR2 is FRNRAP. The CDR3 is 13 residues long. The part of the CDR3 DNA that was read is TGTGCTAGTGGTACTTCCGGGGGTTACGAG. This sequence encodes CASGTSGGYE. The complete CDR3 protein is CASGTSGGYEQYF.

This clone ranks as medium-sized in terms of frequency. The DNA ends 3 residues before the CDR3 does, and the rest of the CDR3 is filled in from the germline J gene. V usage is TRBV6-4 and J usage is TRBJ1-1, with D unresolved. The CDR3 length is 13 residues. V was clipped by 5 bases and J by 0 bases, with 7 bases between them. Per the germline V gene, CDR1 is MRHNA and CDR2 is SNTAGT. The covered CDR3 bases are TGTGCCAGCAGTCTATTCATGAACACTGAA. Its protein product is CASSLFMNTE. The complete CDR3 protein is CASSLFMNTEAFF.

With respect to this clone: The CDR3 end falls 3 residues outside the read, so it is completed with the germline J gene. V usage is TRBV19 and J usage is TRBJ2-2; D may be TRBD2 (7 bases). Per germline, CDR1 LNHDA and CDR2 SQIVND (reference sequence). This CDR3 has 16 amino acids. With 8 bases removed from V and 7 bases from J, the gap between germline ends came to 23 bases. Incomplete CDR3 DNA: TGTGCCAGTGACCCGCAGGGGAGGGGTTTGGGCGGGGAG. Protein product: CASDPQGRGLGGE. The full CDR3 sequence reads CASDPQGRGLGGELFF.

Of note for this clone: The read ends 3 residues before the CDR3 terminus; that terminus is restored from the germline J gene. The V call is TRBV20-1, the J call TRBJ2-7; 8 nucleotides line up with TRBD2. Germline loops: CDR1 DFQATT, CDR2 SNEGSKA (reference sequence). The CDR3 is 15 amino acids. Trimming at V came to 4 bases and at J to 3 bases, leaving 11 bases not matched to a gene. The CDR3 sequence is CSANPSSGGFYEQYF. The part of the CDR3 DNA that was read is TGCAGTGCTAACCCCAGCAGCGGGGGATTCTACGAG.

Of note for this clone: The CDR3 end is not reached by the read, which stops 3 residues before it; the germline J gene fills it in. The rearrangement links TRBV7-6 to TRBJ2-2; 8 positions match TRBD1. This CDR3 region has 14 residues. V lost 1 base, J lost 8 bases, and 3 bases stayed unmatched. Per germline, CDR1 SGHVS and CDR2 FNYEAQ. This CDR3 reads CASSLGTGSGELFF. CDR3 bases read: TGTGCCAGCAGCTTAGGGACAGGGTCTGGGGAG.

On this clone: The CDR3 goes on 3 residues after the read ends, and that part is filled in from the germline J gene. The chain combines TRBV20-1 with TRBJ1-2; TRBD1 matches 7 bases. In germline, CDR1 is DFQATT, CDR2 SNEGSKA (reference sequence). This CDR3 has 11 amino acids. The ends lost 7 bases at V and 6 bases at J; junction bases unmatched: 5. The sequenced part of the CDR3 DNA is TGCAGTGTGAGGGGGCGCAATGGC. The encoded protein is CSVRGRNG. The whole CDR3 protein is CSVRGRNGYTF.

Notes on this clone: The read ends 3 residues shy of where the CDR3 ends; the end is completed using the germline J gene. This rearrangement joins TRBV18 to TRBJ1-1; 8 bases fit TRBD1. Trimming took 6 bases from V and 4 from J; bases not matched to a gene: 10. Germline V gene sequence: CDR1 KGHSH, CDR2 LQKENI. There are 15 residues in the CDR3. CDR3 bases read: TGTGCCAGCTCCCCATCAGGACAGGGCTTCACTGAA. Protein: CASSPSGQGFTE. The whole CDR3 protein reads CASSPSGQGFTEAFF.

Points on this clone: From the germline J gene comes the end of the CDR3, since the read stops 3 residues before it. The chain joins TRBV6-1 to TRBJ2-7; D perhaps matches TRBD1 (5 bases). The V end lost 2 bases, the J end lost 3 bases, and 23 bases lay between the germline ends. This CDR3 is built from 18 residues. Germline loops: CDR1 MNHNS, CDR2 SASEGT. The chain's CDR3 is CASSELAPQGSYYYEQYF. CDR3 DNA, as far as it was read: TGTGCCAGCAGTGAACTTGCACCTCAGGGCTCCTACTACTACGAG.

To note about this clone: Coverage ceases 3 residues before the CDR3 finishes, and the germline J gene fills in the end. The chain is built from TRBV10-1 and TRBJ2-3, with D perhaps matching TRBD1 (5 bases). CDR1 is WNHNN and CDR2 is SYGVQD in the germline V gene (reference sequence). This CDR3 has 13 residues. Between the trimmed V and J ends, which lost 6 bases and 3 bases, there was a span of 10 bases. Here the CDR3 reads CASRKGWTDTQYF. The sequenced CDR3 bases are TGCGCCAGCAGAAAGGGGTGGACAGATACG.

On this clone itself: The sequenced fragment ends 3 residues before the CDR3 boundary, so the rest is inferred from the germline J gene. The chain recombines TRBV18 with TRBJ1-5; TRBD1 might be the D (6 bases). Germline V CDR1 and CDR2: KGHSH, LQKENI. This CDR3 spans 17 amino acids. Between the trimmed V and J ends, which lost 10 bases and 2 bases, there was a span of 24 bases. The CDR3 is CAIPNPSRGVGNQPQHF. Incomplete CDR3 DNA: TGTGCCATCCCCAACCCTTCCAGGGGAGTTGGCAATCAGCCC.

About this clone: The read comes to an end 3 residues before the CDR3 does, leaving the germline J gene to fill in the end. V and J are TRBV9 and TRBJ2-3; 7 positions agree with TRBD1. V lost 4 bases, J lost 0 bases, and 8 bases stayed unmatched. The CDR3 has 16 residues. CDR1 and CDR2 (germline): SGDLS, YYNGEE. The CDR3 DNA, read in part, is TGTGCCAGCAGCCTGGGGACAGATCCTAGCACAGATACG. Protein sequence: CASSLGTDPSTDT. The CDR3, in full, reads CASSLGTDPSTDTQYF.